The 20 T cell receptor beta chains below were found in one sample sequenced in a study of early T cells in non-severe SARS-CoV-2 infection. Each CDR3 protein gets one entry after TCRdb re-called the 5' RACE reads with MiXCR. The data show 55,000 to 85,000 distinct CDR3 sequences, approximately 12% seen once. The sequenced sample was whole blood. The receptor source for this set is an adult who was a healthcare worker with PCR-confirmed SARS-CoV-2 infection or an uninfected control (not recorded which).

This clonotype showed up just a few times. The J gene is TRBJ2-6, the V gene TRBV6-1; no clear D gene. CDR3 size: 14 residues. V dropped 7 bases and J dropped 2 bases, with 9 bases sitting between them. Looked up from germline, CDR1 is MNHNS and CDR2 is SASEGT. CDR3 residues: CASMRGTGANVLTF. The CDR3 nucleotides read TGTGCCAGCATGCGAGGAACTGGGGCCAACGTCCTGACTTTC.

This chain links TRBV21-1 with TRBJ2-7; the table's D call TRBD2 went unverified against the DNA. TRBV21-1 has pseudogene status. This CDR3 is built from 17 residues. The CDR3 nucleotides read TGTGCCAGCAGCAAAGGGAAAGCGGGGTTCGGGATCTACGAGCAGTACTTC. Protein sequence: CASSKGKAGFGIYEQYF.

This clonotype was detected a few times. The CDR3 coding sequence is TGTGCCAGCAGTTTGGGACTAGCGGGAAGAGTAGATACGCAGTATTTT. Translating gives CASSLGLAGRVDTQYF. The chain has TRBV27 and TRBJ2-3, with 13 bases matching TRBD2. The CDR3 covers 16 residues. Per germline, CDR1 MNHEY and CDR2 SMNVEV (reference sequence). After removal of 3 bases from V and 5 bases from J, the junction contained 5 bases not matched to a gene.

This clonotype was found a few times. J is TRBJ2-1 and V is TRBV11-2; 7 bases are shared with TRBD2. Per germline, CDR1 SGHAT and CDR2 FQNNGV. V was clipped by 0 bases and J by 8 bases; unmatched bases: 7. The CDR3 runs to 15 residues. For the CDR3, the DNA is TGTGCCAGCAGCTTAGATCAGCGGGAATGGGATGAGCAGTTCTTC. Translation gives CASSLDQREWDEQFF.

The sample holds many counts of this clonotype. CDR3 in amino acids: CASSLRASGMNEQFF. The CDR3, as DNA: TGTGCCAGCAGTTTAAGGGCTAGCGGGATGAATGAGCAGTTCTTC. The chain combines TRBV12-3 or TRBV12-4 with TRBJ2-1, with 9 bases that match TRBD2. The J segment lost 7 bases and the V segment lost 2 bases, leaving 6 bases of the junction unmatched. This CDR3 is 15 amino acids long.

This clonotype was counted only a few times. The chain has TRBV6-9 and TRBJ1-2; D unclear. CDR1 is MNHGY and CDR2 is SVAAGI in the germline V gene. Trimming removed 2 bases at V and 1 base at J, with 14 bases between. The CDR3 totals 16 residues. CDR3 DNA sequence: TGTGCCAGCAGTTATAACAAGCCCCTCTTTAACTATGGCTACACCTTC. Translating it yields CASSYNKPLFNYGYTF.

The chain couples TRBV29-1 to TRBJ2-5; D might be TRBD1 (5 bases). The CDR3 is 13 amino acids. In germline, CDR1 is SQVTM, CDR2 ANQGSEA. V was trimmed by 5 bases and J by 4 bases, leaving 14 bases between them. CDR3 residues: CSVHRRRAETQYF. The CDR3, as DNA: TGCAGCGTTCACAGGCGCCGGGCAGAGACCCAGTACTTC.

This clonotype was recorded many times. The rearrangement uses TRBV20-1 and TRBJ2-5; 9 bases align to TRBD2. The trim removed 2 bases at V and 2 bases at J, leaving 15 bases unmatched. Germline loops: CDR1 DFQATT, CDR2 SNEGSKA (reference sequence). The CDR3 is 18 residues long. CDR3 protein: CSARPLKGLAQTQETQYF. In DNA, the CDR3 is TGCAGTGCTAGACCTTTAAAAGGACTAGCGCAGACTCAAGAGACCCAGTACTTC.

This clonotype has just a few counts. The CDR3 DNA sequence: TGTGCCAGCAGCTTGCCCCGGACAGGGTACAGAGAGACCCAGTACTTC. Residues: CASSLPRTGYRETQYF. This chain links TRBV5-4 with TRBJ2-5, with TRBD1 identical over 8 bases. Germline trimming cut 1 base from V and 4 bases from J; bases unmatched to any gene: 9. There are 16 residues in the CDR3. Germline loops: CDR1 SGHNT, CDR2 YYREEE (reference sequence).

This clonotype has a count of ten or more. The gene calls are TRBV20-1 and TRBJ1-1, with D possibly TRBD1 on 5 matching bases. The ends were cut back, 0 bases at V and 1 base at J, with 15 bases in the middle. This CDR3 contains 16 residues. CDR1 DFQATT and CDR2 SNEGSKA come from the germline V gene (reference sequence). CDR3 coding DNA: TGCAGTGCTAGAGATCTCGCAGGGTGGGCGAACACTGAAGCTTTCTTT. Its protein product is CSARDLAGWANTEAFF.

The table lists this clonotype with a few counts. The V and J genes are TRBV18 and TRBJ2-2; 10 bases are shared with TRBD2. Germline loops: CDR1 KGHSH, CDR2 LQKENI. The CDR3 totals 17 residues. After removal of 3 bases from V and 0 bases from J, the junction contained 4 bases not matched to a gene. CDR3 DNA sequence: TGTGCCAGCTCACCTACTGGACTAGCGGCGAACACCGGGGAGCTGTTTTTT. Residues: CASSPTGLAANTGELFF.

This clonotype was detected only a few times. This sequence joins TRBV6-5 and TRBJ1-2, with unresolved D. The V end lost 0 bases, the J end lost 7 bases, and 15 bases lay between the germline ends. The CDR3 runs to 15 residues. The germline V gene has CDR1 MNHEY and CDR2 SVGAGI. The CDR3 spells CASSYSVLGLSGYTF. In nucleotides, the CDR3 is TGTGCCAGCAGTTACTCGGTCCTCGGACTAAGTGGCTACACCTTC.

In this sample, this clonotype turned up many times. V and J are TRBV10-2 and TRBJ2-3; D call uncertain. Germline lookup yields CDR1 WSHSY and CDR2 SAAADI. The V end was cut by 1 base, the J end by 1 base, with 9 bases between. The CDR3 length is 15 residues. The CDR3 coding sequence is TGCGCCAGCAGTGAGTGGGGTTCTGGCACAGATACGCAGTATTTT. The encoded protein is CASSEWGSGTDTQYF.

This clonotype was detected a few times. CDR3 DNA sequence: TGTGCCAGTAGTTCGCGGGGGAAGTACAATGAGCAGTTCTTC. Amino acids: CASSSRGKYNEQFF. This chain connects TRBV19 to TRBJ2-1, with 7 bases lining up with TRBD2. The CDR3 is 14 residues long. V was pared by 5 bases and J by 4 bases, with 5 bases of the junction left unmatched. Germline V gene lookup returns CDR1 LNHDA and CDR2 SQIVND (reference sequence).

This clonotype was observed a few times. V usage is TRBV7-3 and J usage is TRBJ2-5; 15 nucleotides match TRBD2. The trim removed 2 bases at V and 4 bases at J, leaving 2 bases unmatched. This CDR3 spans 16 amino acids. Looked up from germline, CDR1 is SGHTA and CDR2 is FQGTGA. CDR3 sequence: CASSLGLAGGIETQYF. As DNA, the CDR3 is TGTGCCAGCAGCTTAGGACTAGCGGGAGGGATAGAGACCCAGTACTTC.

This clonotype appeared many times. The gene calls are TRBV5-1 and TRBJ2-7; TRBD2 matches 10 bases. There are 16 residues in the CDR3. The trim removed 0 bases at V and 7 bases at J, leaving 10 bases unmatched. Germline assignment: CDR1 SGHRS and CDR2 YFSETQ. In DNA, the CDR3 is TGCGCCAGCAGCTTGGGAGCGACTAGCGGGTCTAAAGAGCAGTACTTC. Amino acids: CASSLGATSGSKEQYF. The full variable domain, with the rest looked up from reference TRBV5-1 and TRBJ2-7, is KAGVTQTPRYLIKTRGQQVTLSCSPISGHRSVSWYQQTPGQGLQFLFEYFSETQRNKGNFPGRFSGRQFSNSRSEMNVSTLELGDSALYLCASSLGATSGSKEQYFGPGTRLTVT.

This clonotype was observed at least ten times. This chain joins TRBV7-2 and TRBJ2-3, with 7 nucleotides matching TRBD2. The CDR3 consists of 16 residues. The germline CDR1 and CDR2 sequences are SGHTA and FQGNSA. J lost 3 bases, V lost 0 bases, and 6 bases had no gene match. The CDR3, as DNA: TGTGCCAGCAGCTTAGCTGTGGTAGCGGGTACAGATACGCAGTATTTT. This sequence encodes CASSLAVVAGTDTQYF.

This clonotype has at least ten counts. The chain combines TRBV28 with TRBJ1-1, with 8 positions matching TRBD1. This CDR3 contains 14 residues. The germline CDR1 and CDR2 sequences are MDHEN and SYDVKM. After removal of 8 bases from V and 0 bases from J, the junction contained 5 bases not matched to a gene. CDR3 region: CASLTGGLNTEAFF. The CDR3 region has the DNA TGTGCCAGCCTAACAGGGGGTTTGAACACTGAAGCTTTCTTT. The complete variable domain, with remaining parts taken from reference TRBV28 and TRBJ1-1, reads DVKVTQSSRYLVKRTGEKVFLECVQDMDHENMFWYRQDPGLGLRLIYFSYDVKMKEKGDIPEGYSVSREKKERFSLILESASTNQTSMYLCASLTGGLNTEAFFGQGTRLTVV.

The sample holds many counts of this clonotype. The V call is TRBV4-1, the J call TRBJ2-7; no firm D call. Germline values: CDR1 MGHRA, CDR2 YSYEKL. V lost 4 bases and J lost 4, with 17 bases in between. The CDR3 has 15 residues. CDR3 residues: CASSPTADPSYEQYF. CDR3 coding DNA: TGCGCCAGCAGCCCGACGGCAGACCCCTCGTACGAGCAGTACTTC.

This clonotype was found a few times. The CDR3 DNA follows: TGTGCCAGCAGAAAGACAGGGGTAGACACCGGGGAGCTGTTTTTT. Translating it yields CASRKTGVDTGELFF. The gene calls are TRBV6-5 and TRBJ2-2, with 8 bases fitting TRBD1. There are 15 residues in the CDR3. Germline-derived CDR1 and CDR2 are MNHEY and SVGAGI. The junction had 6 bases not matched to a gene; V was cut back by 6 bases and J by 3 bases.